This T cell receptor (beta chain) was retrieved from a study of T cells in Graves' hyperthyroidism and ophthalmopathy. This clonotype was detected many times. Germline V gene lookup returns CDR1 SGDLS and CDR2 YYNGEE. Trimming took off 1 base at V and 5 bases at J, with 15 bases between the two ends. The CDR3 has 15 residues. Amplified regions were TCR beta CDR3 sequences from RNA transcripts. First-round RT-PCR of the TCR CDR3 relied on the HTBI primer set. MiXCR, applied by TCRdb to the multiplex PCR reads, yields one record per CDR3 protein. The sample records under 350,000 distinct CDR3 sequences, approximately 15% being singletons.

Sequencing was carried out using blood. The chain couples TRBV9 to TRBJ1-1; TRBD1 is a possible D gene (5 bases). This clonotype was obtained from a woman between 55 and 75 years old with Graves' ophthalmopathy. CDR3 amino acids: CASSVTQGPGTEAFF. CDR3 in DNA: TGTGCCAGCAGCGTAACCCAGGGACCGGGAACTGAAGCTTTCTTT. The full variable domain, rest sourced from reference TRBV9 and TRBJ1-1, is DSGVTQTPKHLITATGQRVTLRCSPRSGDLSVYWYQQSLDQGLQFLIQYYNGEERAKGNILERFSAQQFPDLHSELNLSSLELGDSALYFCASSVTQGPGTEAFFGQGTRLTVV.